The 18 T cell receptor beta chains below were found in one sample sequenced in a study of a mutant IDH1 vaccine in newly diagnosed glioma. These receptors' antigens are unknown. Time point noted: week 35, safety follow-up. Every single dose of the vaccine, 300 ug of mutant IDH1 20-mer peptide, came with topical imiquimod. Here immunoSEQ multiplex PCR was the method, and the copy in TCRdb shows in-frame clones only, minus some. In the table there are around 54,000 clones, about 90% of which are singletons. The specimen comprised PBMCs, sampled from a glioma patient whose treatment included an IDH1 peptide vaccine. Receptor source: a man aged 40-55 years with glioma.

CDR3 coding DNA: TGTGCCAGCAGCAGACAGGGGTTACAGCCCCAGCATTTT. Its translation is CASSRQGLQPQHF. The chain combines TRBV7-2 with TRBJ1-5, with TRBD1 matching 8 bases. Germline trimming cut 5 bases from V and 7 bases from J; bases unmatched to any gene: 4. Germline V gene sequence: CDR1 SGHTA, CDR2 FQGNSA. The CDR3 contains 13 residues.

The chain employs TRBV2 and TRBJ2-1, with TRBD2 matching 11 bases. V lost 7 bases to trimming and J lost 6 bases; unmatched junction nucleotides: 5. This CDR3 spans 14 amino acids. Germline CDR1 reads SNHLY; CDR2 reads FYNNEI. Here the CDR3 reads CASILAGVTNEQFF. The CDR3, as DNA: TGTGCCAGCATACTAGCGGGAGTTACCAATGAGCAGTTCTTC.

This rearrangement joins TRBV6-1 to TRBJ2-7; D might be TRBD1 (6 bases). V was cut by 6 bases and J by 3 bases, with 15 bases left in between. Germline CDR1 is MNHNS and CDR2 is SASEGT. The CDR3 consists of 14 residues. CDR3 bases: TGTGCCAGCAGAACGCAGGGGTACCTCTACGAGCAGTACTTC. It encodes CASRTQGYLYEQYF.

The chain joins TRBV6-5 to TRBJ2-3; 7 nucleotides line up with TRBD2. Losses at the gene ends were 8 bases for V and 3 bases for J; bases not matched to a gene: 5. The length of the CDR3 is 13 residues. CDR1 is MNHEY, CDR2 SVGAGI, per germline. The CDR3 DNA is TGTGCCAGCGAACGGGAGGTGACAGATACGCAGTATTTT. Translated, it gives CASEREVTDTQYF.

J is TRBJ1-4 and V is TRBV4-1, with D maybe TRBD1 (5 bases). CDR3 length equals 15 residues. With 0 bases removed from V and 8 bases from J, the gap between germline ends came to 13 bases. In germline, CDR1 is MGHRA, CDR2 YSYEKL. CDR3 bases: TGCGCCAGCAGCCAAGAAGGTGGGGCTGGAGAAAAACTGTTTTTT. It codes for CASSQEGGAGEKLFF.

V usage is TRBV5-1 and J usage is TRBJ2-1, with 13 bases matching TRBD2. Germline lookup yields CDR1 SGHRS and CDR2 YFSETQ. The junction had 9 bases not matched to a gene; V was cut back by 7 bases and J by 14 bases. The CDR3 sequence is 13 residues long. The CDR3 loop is CASRTSGSSSEFF. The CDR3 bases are TGCGCCAGCCGGACTAGCGGGAGTTCGAGCGAGTTCTTC. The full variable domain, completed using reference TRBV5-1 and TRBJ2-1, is KAGVTQTPRYLIKTRGQQVTLSCSPISGHRSVSWYQQTPGQGLQFLFEYFSETQRNKGNFPGRFSGRQFSNSRSEMNVSTLELGDSALYLCASRTSGSSSEFFGPGTRLTVL.

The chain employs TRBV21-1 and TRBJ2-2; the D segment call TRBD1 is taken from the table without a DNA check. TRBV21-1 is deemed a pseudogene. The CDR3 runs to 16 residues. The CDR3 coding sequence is TGTGCCAGCAGCAAACGTTTAAGGGGCCCAACCGGGGAGCTGTTTTTT. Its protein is CASSKRLRGPTGELFF.

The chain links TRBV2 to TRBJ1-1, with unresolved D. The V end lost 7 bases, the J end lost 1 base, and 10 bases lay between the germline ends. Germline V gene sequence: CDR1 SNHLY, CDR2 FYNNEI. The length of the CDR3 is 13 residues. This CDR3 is CASKKSANTEAFF. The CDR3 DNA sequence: TGTGCCAGCAAGAAGTCCGCGAACACTGAAGCTTTCTTT.

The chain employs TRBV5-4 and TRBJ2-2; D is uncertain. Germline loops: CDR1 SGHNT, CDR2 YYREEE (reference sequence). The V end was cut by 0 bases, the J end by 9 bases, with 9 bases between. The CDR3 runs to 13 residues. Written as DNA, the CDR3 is TGTGCCAGCAGCTTGGTTACAGCCCGGGAGCTGTTTTTT. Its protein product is CASSLVTARELFF.

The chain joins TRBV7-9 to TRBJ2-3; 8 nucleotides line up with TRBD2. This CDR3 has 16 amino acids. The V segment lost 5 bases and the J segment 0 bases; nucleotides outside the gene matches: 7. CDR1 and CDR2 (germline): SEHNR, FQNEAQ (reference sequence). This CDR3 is CASSPAGRVSTDTQYF. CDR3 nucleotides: TGTGCCAGCAGCCCTGCCGGGAGGGTAAGCACAGATACGCAGTATTTT.

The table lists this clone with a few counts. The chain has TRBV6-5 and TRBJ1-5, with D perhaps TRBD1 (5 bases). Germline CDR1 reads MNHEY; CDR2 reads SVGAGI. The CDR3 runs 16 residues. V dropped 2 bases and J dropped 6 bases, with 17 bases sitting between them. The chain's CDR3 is CASSYGGFGGSQPQHF. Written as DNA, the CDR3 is TGTGCCAGCAGTTACGGGGGGTTCGGGGGATCTCAGCCCCAGCATTTT.

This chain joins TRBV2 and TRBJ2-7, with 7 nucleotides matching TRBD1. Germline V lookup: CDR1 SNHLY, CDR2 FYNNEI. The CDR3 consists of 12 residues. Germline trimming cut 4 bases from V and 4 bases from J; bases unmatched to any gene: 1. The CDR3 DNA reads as TGTGCCAGCAGTGCGGACAGGTACGAGCAGTACTTC. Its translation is CASSADRYEQYF.

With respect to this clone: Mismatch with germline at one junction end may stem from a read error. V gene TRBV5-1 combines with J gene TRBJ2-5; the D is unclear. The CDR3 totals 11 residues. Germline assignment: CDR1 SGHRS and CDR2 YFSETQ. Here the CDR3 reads CASTLDETQYF. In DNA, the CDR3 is TGCGCCAGCACCTTGGACGAGACCCAGTACTTC.

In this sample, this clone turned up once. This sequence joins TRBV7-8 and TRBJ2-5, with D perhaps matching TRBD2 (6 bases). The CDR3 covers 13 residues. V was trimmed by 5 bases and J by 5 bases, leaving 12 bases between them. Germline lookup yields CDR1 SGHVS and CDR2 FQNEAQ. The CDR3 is CASSPTSWETQYF. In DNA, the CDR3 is TGTGCCAGCAGCCCGACTAGTTGGGAGACCCAGTACTTC.

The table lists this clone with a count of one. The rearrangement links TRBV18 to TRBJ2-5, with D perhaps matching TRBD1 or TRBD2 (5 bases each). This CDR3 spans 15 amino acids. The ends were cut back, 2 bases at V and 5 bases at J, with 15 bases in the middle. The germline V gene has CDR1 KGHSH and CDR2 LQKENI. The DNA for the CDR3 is TGTGCCAGCTCACCAGACATTGGGGGTCTGGAGACCCAGTACTTC. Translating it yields CASSPDIGGLETQYF.

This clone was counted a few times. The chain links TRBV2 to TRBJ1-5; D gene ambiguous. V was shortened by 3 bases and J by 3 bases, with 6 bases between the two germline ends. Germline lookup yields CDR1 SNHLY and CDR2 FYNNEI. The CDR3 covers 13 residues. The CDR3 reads CASSEQFNQPQHF. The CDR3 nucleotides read TGTGCCAGCAGTGAGCAGTTCAATCAGCCCCAGCATTTT. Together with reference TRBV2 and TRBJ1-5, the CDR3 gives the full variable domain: EPEVTQTPSHQVTQMGQEVILRCVPISNHLYFYWYRQILGQKVEFLVSFYNNEISEKSEIFDDQFSVERPDGSNFTLKIRSTKLEDSAMYFCASSEQFNQPQHFGDGTRLSIL.

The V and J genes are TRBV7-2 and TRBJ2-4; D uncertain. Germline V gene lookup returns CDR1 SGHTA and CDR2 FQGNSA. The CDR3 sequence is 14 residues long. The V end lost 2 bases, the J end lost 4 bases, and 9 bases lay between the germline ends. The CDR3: CASSLSAEKNIQYF. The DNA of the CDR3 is TGTGCCAGCAGCTTATCGGCGGAGAAAAACATTCAGTACTTC.

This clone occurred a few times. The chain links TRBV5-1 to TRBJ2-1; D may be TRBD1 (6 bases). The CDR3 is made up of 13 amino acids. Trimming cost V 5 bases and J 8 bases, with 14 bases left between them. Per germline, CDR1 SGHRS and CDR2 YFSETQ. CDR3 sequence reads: CASSRARGDEQFF. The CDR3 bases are TGCGCCAGCAGTCGGGCCAGGGGCGATGAGCAGTTCTTC.